The TCR beta chain under discussion was sequenced for a study of blood T cell repertoires in COVID-19. Overall study context: There were acute and convalescent COVID-19 samples, and they came from the United States, Italy and Spain.

This clone was counted only a few times. Generated by immunoSEQ multiplex PCR, the TCRdb table keeps only in-frame clones and is missing some. The sample holds approximately 110,000 clones; 74% are singletons and the top ten take 5.5% to 7.5%. CDR3 length equals 13 residues. Trimming stripped 0 bases from V and 8 bases from J, with 8 bases between. CDR1 is LGHDT and CDR2 is YNNKEL in the germline V gene (reference sequence). Sequences were obtained from peripheral blood. The chain couples TRBV3-1 (or the pseudogene TRBV3-2) to TRBJ2-1; possibly TRBD1 for D (5 bases). The clonotype originates from an elderly man with COVID-19, enrolled during active disease. CDR3 amino acids: CASSQDRGHEQFF. As DNA, the CDR3 is TGTGCCAGCAGCCAAGATAGGGGTCATGAGCAGTTCTTC.